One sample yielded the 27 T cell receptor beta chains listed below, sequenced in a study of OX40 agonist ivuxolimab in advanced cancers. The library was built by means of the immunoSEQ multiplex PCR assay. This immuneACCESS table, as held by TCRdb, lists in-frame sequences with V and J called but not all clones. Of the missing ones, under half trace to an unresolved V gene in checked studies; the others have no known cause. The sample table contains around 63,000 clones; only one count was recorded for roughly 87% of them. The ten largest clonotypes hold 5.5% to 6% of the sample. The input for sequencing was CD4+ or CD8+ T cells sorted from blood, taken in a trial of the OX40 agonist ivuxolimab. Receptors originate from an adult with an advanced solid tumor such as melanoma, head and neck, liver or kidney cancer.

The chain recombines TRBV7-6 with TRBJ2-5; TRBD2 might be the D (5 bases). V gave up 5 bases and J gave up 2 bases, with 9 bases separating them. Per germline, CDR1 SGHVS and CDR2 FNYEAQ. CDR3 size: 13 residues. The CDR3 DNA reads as TGTGCCAGCAGCCGCCCGGGGCAAGAGACCCAGTACTTC. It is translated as CASSRPGQETQYF. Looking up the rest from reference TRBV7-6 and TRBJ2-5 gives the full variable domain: GAGVSQSPRYKVTKRGQDVALRCDPISGHVSLYWYRQALGQGPEFLTYFNYEAQQDKSGLPNDRFSAERPEGSISTLTIQRTEQRDSAMYRCASSRPGQETQYFGPGTRLLVL.

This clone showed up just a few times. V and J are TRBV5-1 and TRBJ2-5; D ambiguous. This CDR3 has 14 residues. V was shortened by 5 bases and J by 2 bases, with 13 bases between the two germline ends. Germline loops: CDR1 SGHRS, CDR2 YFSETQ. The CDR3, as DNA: TGCGCCAGCAGACGCGGACCTAGTCAAGAGACCCAGTACTTC. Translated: CASRRGPSQETQYF.

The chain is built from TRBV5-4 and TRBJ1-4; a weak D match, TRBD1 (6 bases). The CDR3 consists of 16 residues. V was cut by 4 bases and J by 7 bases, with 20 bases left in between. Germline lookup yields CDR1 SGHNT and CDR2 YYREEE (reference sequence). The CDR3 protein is CASSARQAAAGEKLFF. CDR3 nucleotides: TGTGCCAGCAGCGCCCGACAGGCCGCAGCGGGTGAAAAACTGTTTTTT.

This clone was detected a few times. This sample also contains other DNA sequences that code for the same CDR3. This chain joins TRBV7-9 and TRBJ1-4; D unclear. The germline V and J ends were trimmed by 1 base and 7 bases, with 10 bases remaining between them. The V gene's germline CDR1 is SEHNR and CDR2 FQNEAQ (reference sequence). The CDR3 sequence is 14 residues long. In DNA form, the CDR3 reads TGTGCCAGCAGCTTAGGGTCGGACGGTGAAAAACTGTTTTTT. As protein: CASSLGSDGEKLFF.

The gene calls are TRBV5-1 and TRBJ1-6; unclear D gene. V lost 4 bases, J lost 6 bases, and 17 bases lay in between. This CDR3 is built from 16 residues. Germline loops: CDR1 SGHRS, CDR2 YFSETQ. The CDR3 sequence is CASSVAPGPTNSPLHF. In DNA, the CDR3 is TGCGCCAGCAGCGTAGCCCCGGGTCCCACTAATTCACCCCTCCACTTT.

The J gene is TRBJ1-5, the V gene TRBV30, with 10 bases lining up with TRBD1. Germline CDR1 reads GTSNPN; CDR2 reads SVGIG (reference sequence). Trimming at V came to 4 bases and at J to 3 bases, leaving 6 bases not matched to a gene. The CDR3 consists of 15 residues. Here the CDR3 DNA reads TGTGCCTGGACCACCGGGACAGGGGTCAATCAGCCCCAGCATTTT. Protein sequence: CAWTTGTGVNQPQHF. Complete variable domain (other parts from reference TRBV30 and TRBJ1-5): SQTIHQWPATLVQPVGSPLSLECTVEGTSNPNLYWYRQAAGRGLQLLFYSVGIGQISSEVPQNLSASRPQDRQFILSSKKLLLSDSGFYLCAWTTGTGVNQPQHFGDGTRLSIL.

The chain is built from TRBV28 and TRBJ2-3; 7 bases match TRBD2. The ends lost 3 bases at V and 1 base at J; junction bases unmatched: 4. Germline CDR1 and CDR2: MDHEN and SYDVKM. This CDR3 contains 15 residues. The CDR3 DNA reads TGTGCCAGCAGTTTTTGGGGGAGGGGCACAGATACGCAGTATTTT. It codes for CASSFWGRGTDTQYF. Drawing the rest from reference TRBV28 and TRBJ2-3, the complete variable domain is DVKVTQSSRYLVKRTGEKVFLECVQDMDHENMFWYRQDPGLGLRLIYFSYDVKMKEKGDIPEGYSVSREKKERFSLILESASTNQTSMYLCASSFWGRGTDTQYFGPGTRLTVL.

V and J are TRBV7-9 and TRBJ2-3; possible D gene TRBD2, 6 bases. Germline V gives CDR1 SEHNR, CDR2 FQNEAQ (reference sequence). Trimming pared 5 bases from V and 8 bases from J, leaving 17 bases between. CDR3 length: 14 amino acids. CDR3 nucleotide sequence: TGTGCCAGCAGCCCCCCCCGGGACTCATCTACGCAGTATTTT. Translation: CASSPPRDSSTQYF.

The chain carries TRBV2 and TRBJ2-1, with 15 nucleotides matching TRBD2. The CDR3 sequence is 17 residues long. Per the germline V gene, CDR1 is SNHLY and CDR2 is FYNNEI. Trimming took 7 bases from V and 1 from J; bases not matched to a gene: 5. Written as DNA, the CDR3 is TGTGCCAGCATAGGACTAGCGGGGGGGCCATCCTACAATGAGCAGTTCTTC. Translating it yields CASIGLAGGPSYNEQFF.

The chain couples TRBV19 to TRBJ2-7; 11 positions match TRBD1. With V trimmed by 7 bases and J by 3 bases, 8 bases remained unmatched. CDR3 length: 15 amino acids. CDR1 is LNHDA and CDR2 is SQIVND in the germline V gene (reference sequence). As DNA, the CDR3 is TGTGCCAGTACTTACCGGACAGGGGGCATCTACGAGCAGTACTTC. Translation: CASTYRTGGIYEQYF.

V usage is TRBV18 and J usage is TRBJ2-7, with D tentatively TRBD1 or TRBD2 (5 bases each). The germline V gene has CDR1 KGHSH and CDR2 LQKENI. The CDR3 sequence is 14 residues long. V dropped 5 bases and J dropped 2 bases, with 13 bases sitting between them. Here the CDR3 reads CASSVGTGTYEQYV. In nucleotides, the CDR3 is TGTGCCAGCTCAGTTGGGACGGGGACCTACGAGCAGTACGTC.

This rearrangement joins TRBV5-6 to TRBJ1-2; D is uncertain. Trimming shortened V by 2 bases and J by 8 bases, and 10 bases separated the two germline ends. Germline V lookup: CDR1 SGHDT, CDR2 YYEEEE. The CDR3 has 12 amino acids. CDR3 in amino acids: CASSFTGRGYTF. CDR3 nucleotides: TGTGCCAGCAGCTTTACGGGCCGAGGCTACACCTTC.

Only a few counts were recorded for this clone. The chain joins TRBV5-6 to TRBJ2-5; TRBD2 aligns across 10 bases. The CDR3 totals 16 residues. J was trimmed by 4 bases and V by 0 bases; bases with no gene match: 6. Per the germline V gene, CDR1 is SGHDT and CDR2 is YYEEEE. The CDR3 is CASSLAPAGGRETQYF. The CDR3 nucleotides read TGTGCCAGCAGCTTGGCCCCAGCGGGGGGGCGAGAGACCCAGTACTTC.

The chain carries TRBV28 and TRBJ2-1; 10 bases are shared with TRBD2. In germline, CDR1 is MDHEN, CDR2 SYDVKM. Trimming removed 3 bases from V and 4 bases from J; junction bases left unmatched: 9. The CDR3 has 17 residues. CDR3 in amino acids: CASSFPDSGGLYNEQFF. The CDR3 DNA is TGTGCCAGCAGTTTTCCTGATAGCGGGGGGCTTTACAATGAGCAGTTCTTC.

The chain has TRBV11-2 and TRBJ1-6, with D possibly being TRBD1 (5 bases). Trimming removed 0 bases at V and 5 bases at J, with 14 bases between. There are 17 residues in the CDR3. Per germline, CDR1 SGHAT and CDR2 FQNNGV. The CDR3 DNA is TGTGCCAGCAGCTTAGATCCCAGCCAGGGTGATAATTCACCCCTCCACTTT. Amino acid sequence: CASSLDPSQGDNSPLHF.

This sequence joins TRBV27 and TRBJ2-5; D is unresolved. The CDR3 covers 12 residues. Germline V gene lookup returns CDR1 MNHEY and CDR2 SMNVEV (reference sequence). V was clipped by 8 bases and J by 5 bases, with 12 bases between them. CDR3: CASGQRFETQYF. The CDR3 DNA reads TGTGCCAGCGGCCAAAGGTTCGAGACCCAGTACTTC.

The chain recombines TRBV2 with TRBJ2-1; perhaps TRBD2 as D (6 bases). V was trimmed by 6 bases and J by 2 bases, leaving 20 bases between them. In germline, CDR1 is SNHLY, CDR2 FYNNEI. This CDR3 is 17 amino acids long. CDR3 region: CASSATRTSPPYNEQFF. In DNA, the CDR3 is TGTGCCAGCAGCGCGACACGTACTAGCCCCCCCTACAATGAGCAGTTCTTC.

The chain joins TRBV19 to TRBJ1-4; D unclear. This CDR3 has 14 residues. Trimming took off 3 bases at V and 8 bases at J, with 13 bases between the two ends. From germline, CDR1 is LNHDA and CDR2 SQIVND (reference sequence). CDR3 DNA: TGTGCCAGTAGTATCGGAACCAGCCCAGAAAAACTGTTTTTT. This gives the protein CASSIGTSPEKLFF.

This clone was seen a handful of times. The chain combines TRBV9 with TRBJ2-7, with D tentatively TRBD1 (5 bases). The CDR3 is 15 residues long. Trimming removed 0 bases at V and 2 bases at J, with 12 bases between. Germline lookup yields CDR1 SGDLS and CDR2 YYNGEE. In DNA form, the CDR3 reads TGTGCCAGCAGCGTAGGTTTGGACATAACCTACGAGCAGTACTTC. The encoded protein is CASSVGLDITYEQYF.

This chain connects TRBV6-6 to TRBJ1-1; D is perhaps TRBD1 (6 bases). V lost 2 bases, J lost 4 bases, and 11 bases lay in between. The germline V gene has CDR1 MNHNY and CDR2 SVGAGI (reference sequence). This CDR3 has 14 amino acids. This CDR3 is CASSYPQGPTEAFF. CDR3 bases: TGTGCCAGCAGTTACCCACAGGGACCCACTGAAGCTTTCTTT.

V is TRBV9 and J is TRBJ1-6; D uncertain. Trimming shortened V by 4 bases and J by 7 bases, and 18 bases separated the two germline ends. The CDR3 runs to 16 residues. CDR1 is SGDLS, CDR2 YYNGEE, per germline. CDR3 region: CASSPRVSEANSPLHF. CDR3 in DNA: TGTGCCAGCAGCCCGCGGGTCTCTGAGGCAAATTCACCCCTCCACTTT.

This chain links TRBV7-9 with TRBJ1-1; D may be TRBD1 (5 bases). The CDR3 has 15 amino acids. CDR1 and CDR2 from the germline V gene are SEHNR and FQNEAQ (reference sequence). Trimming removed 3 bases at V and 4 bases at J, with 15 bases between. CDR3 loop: CASSFQGRGVTEAFF. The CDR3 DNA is TGTGCCAGCAGCTTCCAAGGGCGGGGGGTCACTGAAGCTTTCTTT. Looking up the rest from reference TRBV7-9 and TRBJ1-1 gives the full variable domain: DTGVSQNPRHKITKRGQNVTFRCDPISEHNRLYWYRQTLGQGPEFLTYFQNEAQLEKSRLLSDRFSAERPKGSFSTLEIQRTEQGDSAMYLCASSFQGRGVTEAFFGQGTRLTVV.

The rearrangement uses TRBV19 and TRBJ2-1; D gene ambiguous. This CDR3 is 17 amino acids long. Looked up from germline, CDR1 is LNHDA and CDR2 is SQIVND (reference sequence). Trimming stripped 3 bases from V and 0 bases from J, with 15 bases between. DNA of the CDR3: TGTGCCAGTAGTATGGGCGCAAGAGCGAGCTCCTACAATGAGCAGTTCTTC. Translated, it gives CASSMGARASSYNEQFF.

CDR3 sequence (DNA): TGTGCCATCAGTGAGTGGGGACAGGGTACCACCGGGGAGCTGTTTTTT. Amino acids: CAISEWGQGTTGELFF. The chain links TRBV10-3 to TRBJ2-2; TRBD1 aligns across 9 bases. CDR3 length: 16 amino acids. The germline V gene encodes CDR1 ENHRY and CDR2 SYGVKD. The junction had 4 bases not matched to a gene; V was cut back by 1 base and J by 4 bases.

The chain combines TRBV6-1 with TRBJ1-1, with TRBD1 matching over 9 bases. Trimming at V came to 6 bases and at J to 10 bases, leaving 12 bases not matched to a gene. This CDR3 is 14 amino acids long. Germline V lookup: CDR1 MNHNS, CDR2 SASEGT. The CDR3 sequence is CASRRTGDGGGAFF. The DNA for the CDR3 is TGTGCCAGCAGGAGGACAGGGGACGGCGGAGGAGCTTTCTTT.

CDR3 sequence (DNA): TGTGCCAGCTCACCTGATCACGACCACCAAGAGACCCAGTACTTC. Amino acid sequence: CASSPDHDHQETQYF. The V call is TRBV18, the J call TRBJ2-5; no definite D call. The germline gives CDR1 KGHSH, CDR2 LQKENI. CDR3 length: 15 amino acids. V lost 3 bases to trimming and J lost 0 bases, with 11 bases between them. The full variable domain, with the rest looked up from reference TRBV18 and TRBJ2-5, is NAGVMQNPRHLVRRRGQEARLRCSPMKGHSHVYWYRQLPEEGLKFMVYLQKENIIDESGMPKERFSAEFPKEGPSILRIQQVVRGDSAAYFCASSPDHDHQETQYFGPGTRLLVL.

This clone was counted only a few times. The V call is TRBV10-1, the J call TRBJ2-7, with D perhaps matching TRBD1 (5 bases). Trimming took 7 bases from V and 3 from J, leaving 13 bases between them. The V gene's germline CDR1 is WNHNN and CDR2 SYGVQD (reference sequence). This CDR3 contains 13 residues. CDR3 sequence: CASICGHHYEQYV. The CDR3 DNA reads TGCGCCAGCATTTGCGGACATCACTACGAGCAGTACGTC.